A selection of T cell receptor beta chains follows, all from one sample in a study of vaccination and CD4 T cells after COVID-19. Each CDR3 protein is one row after TCRdb ran MiXCR on the PCR reads. The table lists approximately 9,300 distinct CDR3 sequences, about two fifths of them singletons. Their cognate antigens are unknown. Sequenced sample: CD4+ T cells from blood, cultured in vitro. Receptors were obtained from a human donor who had recovered from COVID-19. Both conserved end residues are part of each CDR3. The D gene is left open where the match is weak. Only some rows state a clone size, as once, few, many or a class for expanded clones.

J | size | V | D | CDR3 | DNA
TRBJ2-5 | . | TRBV12-3/TRBV12-4 | . | CASSLSGRAQETQYF | TGTGCCAGCAGTTTGAGCGGCAGGGCACAAGAGACCCAGTACTTC
TRBJ1-3 | few | TRBV6-1 | . | CASSPRGYSGNTIYF | TGTGCCAGCAGTCCTCGAGGCTACTCTGGAAACACCATATATTTT
TRBJ2-5 | few | TRBV27 | . | CASSLVSTRGRETQYF | TGTGCCAGCAGTTTAGTGTCAACGAGGGGGAGAGAGACCCAGTACTTC
TRBJ1-2 | few | TRBV6-1 | . | CASRSRTTNYGYTF | TGTGCCAGCAGATCAAGGACCACTAACTATGGCTACACCTTC
TRBJ1-5 | . | TRBV12-3/TRBV12-4 | . | CASSREYSDQPQHF | TGTGCCAGCAGTCGAGAATATAGCGATCAGCCCCAGCATTTT
TRBJ1-5 | . | TRBV6-2/TRBV6-3 | . | CASSAGSSQPQHF | TGTGCCAGCAGCGCAGGGTCTTCGCAGCCCCAGCATTTT
TRBJ2-5 | . | TRBV11-2 | . | CASSPGVQETQYF | TGTGCCAGCAGCCCAGGGGTCCAAGAGACCCAGTACTTC
TRBJ2-3 | . | TRBV7-9 | TRBD2 | CASSLGLVAGMGGSTDTQYF | TGTGCCAGCAGCTTAGGGTTGGTAGCGGGGATGGGCGGAAGCACAGATACGCAGTATTTT
TRBJ1-1 | few | TRBV29-1 | . | CSVKRMNTEAFF | TGCAGCGTTAAAAGGATGAACACTGAAGCTTTCTTT
TRBJ1-5 | . | TRBV2 | . | CASCPDQPQHF | TGTGCCAGCTGTCCGGATCAGCCCCAGCATTTT
TRBJ1-2 | . | TRBV20-1 | . | CSATRGEGYGYTF | TGCAGTGCTACTCGGGGGGAGGGCTATGGCTACACCTTC
TRBJ2-3 | few | TRBV7-6 | TRBD2 | CASSLSGGDADTQYF | TGTGCCAGCAGCCTAAGCGGGGGGGACGCAGATACGCAGTATTTT
TRBJ2-1 | few | TRBV25-1 | . | CASSEWYEQFF | TGTGCCAGCAGTGAATGGTATGAGCAGTTCTTC
TRBJ2-7 | few | TRBV18 | . | CASSPLTSYEQYF | TGTGCCAGCTCACCATTGACCTCCTACGAGCAGTACTTC
TRBJ2-7 | . | TRBV30 | TRBD2 | CAWSAPGLTYEQYF | TGTGCCTGGAGTGCCCCGGGACTAACCTACGAGCAGTACTTC
TRBJ1-1 | . | TRBV10-3 | . | CAISESRKTEAFF | TGTGCCATCAGTGAGAGTCGGAAGACTGAAGCTTTCTTT
TRBJ2-5 | . | TRBV2 | TRBD2 | CASRLKPTSGGQETQYF | TGTGCCAGCCGATTAAAACCGACTAGCGGGGGGCAAGAGACCCAGTACTTC
TRBJ1-2 | few | TRBV6-1 | TRBD1 | CASSEGTGVGGYTF | TGTGCCAGCAGTGAAGGCACAGGGGTTGGTGGCTACACCTTC
TRBJ1-1 | . | TRBV18 | . | CASSRGQQNTEAFF | TGTGCCAGCTCACGGGGACAACAGAACACTGAAGCTTTCTTT
TRBJ2-3 | few | TRBV24-1 | TRBD2 | CATSDRAGGPVDTQYF | TGTGCCACCAGTGACCGAGCGGGGGGGCCTGTAGATACGCAGTATTTT
TRBJ1-1 | . | TRBV12-3/TRBV12-4 | . | CASSLYWVGSTEAFF | TGTGCCAGCAGTTTATATTGGGTAGGGAGCACTGAAGCTTTCTTT
TRBJ1-1 | . | TRBV12-3/TRBV12-4 | . | CASSARGGMNTEAFF | TGTGCCAGCAGTGCCCGGGGGGGGATGAACACTGAAGCTTTCTTT
TRBJ2-1 | . | TRBV7-2 | . | CASSFQGSTNEQFF | TGTGCCAGCAGCTTCCAGGGGTCTACTAATGAGCAGTTCTTC
TRBJ2-2 | few | TRBV20-1 | TRBD2 | CSARSGGSTGELFF | TGCAGTGCTAGGAGCGGGGGGTCCACCGGGGAGCTGTTTTTT
TRBJ1-6 | few | TRBV6-1 | . | CASRLEFSYNSPLHF | TGTGCCAGCAGACTGGAATTTTCCTATAATTCACCCCTCCACTTT
TRBJ2-5 | . | TRBV10-3 | TRBD2 | CAISEMAGGTQETQYF | TGTGCCATCAGTGAGATGGCGGGGGGGACACAAGAGACCCAGTACTTC
TRBJ2-2 | . | TRBV12-3/TRBV12-4 | . | CASNYYQGVLFF | TGTGCCAGCAACTATTACCAGGGTGTGCTGTTTTTT
TRBJ1-5 | few | TRBV6-5 | TRBD1 | CASSSTGEGNQPQHF | TGTGCCAGCAGTTCCACAGGGGAGGGCAATCAGCCCCAGCATTTT
TRBJ1-4 | . | TRBV15 | . | CATSRDPTTQAVKLFF | TGTGCCACCAGCAGAGATCCAACGACGCAGGCGGTAAAACTGTTTTTT
TRBJ1-2 | . | TRBV5-4 | . | CASSLFGGSPNYGYTF | TGTGCCAGCAGCTTGTTCGGGGGGTCTCCTAACTATGGCTACACCTTC
TRBJ2-5 | . | TRBV3-1 | TRBD2 | CASSETSGGLGETQYF | TGTGCCAGCAGCGAAACTAGCGGGGGGTTAGGAGAGACCCAGTACTTC
TRBJ2-1 | few | TRBV11-2 | . | CASSSRSGVPYNEQFF | TGTGCCAGCAGCTCTAGATCGGGGGTCCCCTACAATGAGCAGTTCTTC
TRBJ2-1 | . | TRBV20-1 | TRBD2 | CSARDWLTTSGGIYNEQFF | TGCAGTGCTAGAGATTGGCTGACGACTAGCGGGGGCATATACAATGAGCAGTTCTTC
TRBJ1-2 | . | TRBV12-3/TRBV12-4 | TRBD1 | CASSTGAGLYGYTF | TGTGCCAGCAGCACAGGGGCCGGGCTCTATGGCTACACCTTC
TRBJ2-7 | few | TRBV7-7 | TRBD1 | CASSPGQVGYYEQYF | TGTGCCAGCAGCCCTGGACAGGTGGGGTACTACGAGCAGTACTTC
TRBJ1-6 | . | TRBV20-1 | TRBD1 | CSAPDRGSYNSPLHF | TGCAGTGCCCCGGACAGGGGCTCCTATAATTCACCCCTCCACTTT
TRBJ1-2 | . | TRBV29-1 | TRBD1 | CSVDPRDRGNYGYTF | TGCAGCGTTGATCCCCGGGACAGGGGTAACTATGGCTACACCTTC
TRBJ1-6 | . | TRBV21-1 | . | CASSKEVMSHVNSPLHF | TGTGCCAGCAGCAAAGAGGTAATGAGCCACGTGAATTCACCCCTCCACTTT
TRBJ2-5 | few | TRBV7-9 | . | CASSYLQGRQETQYF | TGTGCCAGCAGCTACTTACAGGGGAGGCAAGAGACCCAGTACTTC
TRBJ2-1 | . | TRBV20-1 | . | CSATGSGYNEQFF | TGCAGTGCCACGGGTTCGGGGTACAATGAGCAGTTCTTC
TRBJ1-4 | few | TRBV6-1 | TRBD1 | CASSGDRGFNEKLFF | TGTGCCAGCAGTGGAGACAGGGGTTTTAATGAAAAACTGTTTTTT
TRBJ2-2 | . | TRBV20-1 | . | CSASLGNTGELFF | TGCAGTGCTAGTTTAGGGAACACCGGGGAGCTGTTTTTT
TRBJ2-7 | once | TRBV5-1 | TRBD1 | CASSFRGQDEQYF | TGCGCCAGCAGCTTCAGGGGGCAGGACGAGCAGTACTTC
TRBJ2-7 | . | TRBV20-1 | . | CSARDPLAGAISDEQYF | TGCAGTGCTAGAGACCCCCTTGCAGGGGCGATTTCCGACGAGCAGTACTTC
TRBJ2-4 | . | TRBV6-2/TRBV6-3 | TRBD2 | CASTGLAGGIGNIQYF | TGTGCCAGCACGGGACTAGCGGGGGGAATTGGAAACATTCAGTACTTC
TRBJ2-3 | . | TRBV20-1 | . | CSASPSDGPPFSDTQYF | TGCAGTGCTAGTCCCTCGGACGGGCCGCCCTTCTCGGATACGCAGTATTTT
TRBJ1-2 | few | TRBV7-9 | . | CASSPPVTDRVGYGYTF | TGTGCCAGCAGCCCTCCCGTGACGGACCGAGTGGGCTATGGCTACACCTTC
TRBJ1-4 | . | TRBV7-8 | TRBD1 | CASSFRGLGEKLFF | TGTGCCAGCAGCTTCAGGGGGCTAGGGGAAAAACTGTTTTTT
TRBJ2-1 | . | TRBV20-1 | . | CSASNTQPSVGPWFF | TGCAGTGCTAGCAACACTCAACCGTCGGTAGGACCTTGGTTCTTC
TRBJ1-1 | few | TRBV6-1 | TRBD1 | CASRYPAGQGGTEAFF | TGTGCCAGCAGATATCCCGCCGGACAGGGCGGAACTGAAGCTTTCTTT